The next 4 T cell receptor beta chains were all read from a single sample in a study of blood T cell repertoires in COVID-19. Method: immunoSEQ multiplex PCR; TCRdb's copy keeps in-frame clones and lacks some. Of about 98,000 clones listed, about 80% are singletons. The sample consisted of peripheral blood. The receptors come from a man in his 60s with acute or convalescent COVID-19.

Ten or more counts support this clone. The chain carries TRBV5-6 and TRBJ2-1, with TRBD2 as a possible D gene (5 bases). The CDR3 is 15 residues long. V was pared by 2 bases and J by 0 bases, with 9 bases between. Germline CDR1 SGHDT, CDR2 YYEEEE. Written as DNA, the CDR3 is TGTGCCAGCAGCTTAGGACTCAACTCCTACAATGAGCAGTTCTTC. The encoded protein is CASSLGLNSYNEQFF.

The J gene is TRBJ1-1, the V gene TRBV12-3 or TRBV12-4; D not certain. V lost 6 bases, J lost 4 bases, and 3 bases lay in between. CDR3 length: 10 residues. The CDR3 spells CASSSTEAFF. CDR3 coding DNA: TGTGCCAGCAGCTCCACTGAAGCTTTCTTT.

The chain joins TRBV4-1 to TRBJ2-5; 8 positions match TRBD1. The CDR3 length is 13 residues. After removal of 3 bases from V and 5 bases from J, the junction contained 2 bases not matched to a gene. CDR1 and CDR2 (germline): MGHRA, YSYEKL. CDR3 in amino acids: CASSQWTGETQYF. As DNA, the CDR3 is TGCGCCAGCAGCCAGTGGACAGGGGAGACCCAGTACTTC.

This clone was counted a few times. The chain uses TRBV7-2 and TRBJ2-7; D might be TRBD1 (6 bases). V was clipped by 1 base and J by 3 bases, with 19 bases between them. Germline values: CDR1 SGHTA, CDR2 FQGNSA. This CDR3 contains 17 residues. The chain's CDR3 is CASSLEGVGGTDYEQYV. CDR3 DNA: TGTGCCAGCAGCTTAGAGGGGGTTGGGGGAACTGACTACGAGCAGTACGTC.